These T cell receptor beta chains were read from a single sample in a study of control samples from healthy donors and cancer patients. Libraries were prepared by immunoSEQ multiplex PCR; TCRdb keeps only in-frame clonotypes and omits some of them. The table includes 190,000 or so clones, roughly 93% detected once. Sequenced material: blood. These receptor sequences come from a man aged 18-30 years in good health. Each CDR3 is given without its conserved first and last residue. Each record gives: J gene, V gene, CDR3 protein.

J gene: TRBJ2-3
V gene: TRBV18
CDR3 protein: ASSLTGSTDTQY

J gene: TRBJ1-2
V gene: TRBV6-6
CDR3 protein: ASSSPGAGYT

J gene: TRBJ2-7
V gene: TRBV2
CDR3 protein: ASRLEETGPF

J gene: TRBJ2-1
V gene: TRBV24-1
CDR3 protein: ATSDLRGGSYNEQF

J gene: TRBJ1-5
V gene: TRBV7-8
CDR3 protein: ASSKADLRSQPQH

J gene: TRBJ2-1
V gene: TRBV5-8
CDR3 protein: ASSLLNEQF

J gene: TRBJ2-5
V gene: TRBV12-3/TRBV12-4
CDR3 protein: ASLRALGETQY

J gene: TRBJ1-1
V gene: TRBV10-1
CDR3 protein: ASSECIGPDTEAF

J gene: TRBJ1-6
V gene: TRBV28
CDR3 protein: ASSKTQGALNSPLH

J gene: TRBJ2-5
V gene: TRBV10-3
CDR3 protein: AISGDGLAGVSVETQY

J gene: TRBJ2-5
V gene: TRBV24-1
CDR3 protein: ATSDIGLAGTETQY

J gene: TRBJ1-5
V gene: TRBV5-6
CDR3 protein: ASSLSTVHQPQH

J gene: TRBJ1-5
V gene: TRBV19
CDR3 protein: AGGSNQPQH

J gene: TRBJ2-2
V gene: TRBV28
CDR3 protein: ASSLVGRSANTGELF

J gene: TRBJ2-3
V gene: TRBV3-1/TRBV3-2
CDR3 protein: ASSQEAGGNADTQY

J gene: TRBJ1-5
V gene: TRBV20-1
CDR3 protein: SASGTDDQPQH

J gene: TRBJ2-7
V gene: TRBV20-1
CDR3 protein: SASLVYEQY

J gene: TRBJ2-3
V gene: TRBV27
CDR3 protein: ASSYRVTDTQY

J gene: TRBJ1-5
V gene: TRBV5-6
CDR3 protein: ASSLENDNQPQH

J gene: TRBJ1-2
V gene: TRBV18
CDR3 protein: ASSPQDRGYT

J gene: TRBJ1-6
V gene: TRBV4-1
CDR3 protein: ASSHWGFNSPLH

J gene: TRBJ2-7
V gene: TRBV7-8
CDR3 protein: ASSLNGGLSPYEQY

J gene: TRBJ2-1
V gene: TRBV5-1
CDR3 protein: ASSFPGPNEQF

J gene: TRBJ1-5
V gene: TRBV6-5
CDR3 protein: ASRTDSYSNQPQH

J gene: TRBJ1-1
V gene: TRBV28
CDR3 protein: ASSPLGQGAWGNTEAF

J gene: TRBJ2-5
V gene: TRBV7-6
CDR3 protein: ASSSGGQGQETQY

J gene: TRBJ1-3
V gene: TRBV4-1
CDR3 protein: ASSQLTGGRNTIY